This entry lists 10 T cell receptor beta chains sequenced from one sample in a study of shared clonotypes between healthy human individuals (dated by TCRdb to the early 2020s). Library preparation was by the immunoSEQ multiplex PCR assay. TCRdb limited this immuneACCESS table to in-frame rearrangements with V and J called. A share of clones is missing; checked studies link under half to unresolved V genes, and the rest is unexplained. Within this sample are roughly 2,300,000 clones, with about 90% of them counted one time only. The ten largest clones add up to approximately 0.39% of the sample. Sequenced material: naive CD4+ T cells from PBMCs. The intended sense of this specimen's cell subset or site label: CD45RA+ positively selected. The source is a man aged 18 to 35 in good health. Some clones in this sample may be carry-over from other donors' samples.

The J gene is TRBJ2-3, the V gene TRBV13; no reliable D call. CDR1 is PRHDT and CDR2 is FYEKMQ in the germline V gene (reference sequence). Trimming stripped 5 bases from V and 2 bases from J, with 14 bases between. This CDR3 has 15 amino acids. CDR3 region: CASSRRTDPTDTQYF. The CDR3 bases are TGTGCCAGCAGCCGACGGACGGACCCCACAGATACGCAGTATTTT.

This clone was observed a few times. V usage is TRBV2 and J usage is TRBJ1-5, with D possibly TRBD1 on 5 matching bases. Trimming removed 3 bases from V and 2 bases from J, with 11 bases in between. The CDR3 length is 15 residues. Per germline, CDR1 SNHLY and CDR2 FYNNEI. The CDR3 is CASSEGTGRNQPQHF. DNA of the CDR3: TGTGCCAGCAGTGAGGGGACTGGACGCAATCAGCCCCAGCATTTT.

About this clone: This specimen includes other DNA sequences encoding the same CDR3. The CDR3 DNA sequence: TGTGCCAGCAGTCCGGGACTAGCGCAAGAGACCCAGTACTTC. This codes for CASSPGLAQETQYF. The chain couples TRBV7-3 to TRBJ2-5; 10 bases are a match to TRBD2. The CDR3 runs to 14 residues. Germline-derived CDR1 and CDR2 are SGHTA and FQGTGA. After removal of 6 bases from V and 2 bases from J, the junction contained 3 bases not matched to a gene.

The chain is built from TRBV30 and TRBJ2-5; 8 bases line up with TRBD1. V dropped 2 bases and J dropped 5; count of bases not matched to a gene: 10. Looked up from germline, CDR1 is GTSNPN and CDR2 is SVGIG (reference sequence). This CDR3 is 15 amino acids long. CDR3 sequence: CAWSLSGGRRETQYF. The CDR3 nucleotides are TGTGCCTGGAGTCTTTCAGGGGGCAGGAGGGAGACCCAGTACTTC.

This clone was found a few times. The chain couples TRBV19 to TRBJ1-1; 7 bases are a match to TRBD1. J was trimmed by 4 bases and V by 5 bases; bases with no gene match: 7. CDR3 length: 14 residues. Germline CDR1 is LNHDA and CDR2 is SQIVND (reference sequence). CDR3 region: CASSPPGQFTEAFF. The CDR3 DNA is TGTGCCAGTAGTCCGCCGGGACAGTTCACTGAAGCTTTCTTT. Complete variable domain (other parts from reference TRBV19 and TRBJ1-1): DGGITQSPKYLFRKEGQNVTLSCEQNLNHDAMYWYRQDPGQGLRLIYYSQIVNDFQKGDIAEGYSVSREKKESFPLTVTSAQKNPTAFYLCASSPPGQFTEAFFGQGTRLTVV.

The chain recombines TRBV10-1 with TRBJ2-2; D possibly uses TRBD1 or TRBD2 (8 bases each). CDR3 length: 15 amino acids. Germline V gene lookup returns CDR1 WNHNN and CDR2 SYGVQD (reference sequence). Trimming shortened V by 8 bases and J by 4 bases, and 17 bases separated the two germline ends. Here the CDR3 reads CASSSGGTGTGELFF. The CDR3 DNA reads TGCGCCAGCTCCTCGGGGGGGACAGGCACCGGGGAGCTGTTTTTT.

This chain links TRBV7-2 with TRBJ2-3; maybe TRBD1 (6 bases). The germline V gene has CDR1 SGHTA and CDR2 FQGNSA. The CDR3 is 14 residues long. V dropped 5 bases and J dropped 2 bases, with 11 bases sitting between them. CDR3 sequence (DNA): TGTGCCAGCAGCCAGGACAGCCCCACAGATACGCAGTATTTT. Its protein product is CASSQDSPTDTQYF.

This clone was detected a few times. This chain links TRBV30 with TRBJ1-1, with 7 positions matching TRBD1. The CDR3 is made up of 13 amino acids. The trim removed 1 base at V and 3 bases at J, leaving 2 bases unmatched. Germline CDR1 and CDR2: GTSNPN and SVGIG (reference sequence). The CDR3 sequence is CAWSDRGYTEAFF. DNA of the CDR3: TGTGCCTGGAGTGACAGGGGTTACACTGAAGCTTTCTTT. The whole variable domain, filled in from reference TRBV30 and TRBJ1-1, reads SQTIHQWPATLVQPVGSPLSLECTVEGTSNPNLYWYRQAAGRGLQLLFYSVGIGQISSEVPQNLSASRPQDRQFILSSKKLLLSDSGFYLCAWSDRGYTEAFFGQGTRLTVV.

This chain links TRBV7-7 with TRBJ2-7; 8 bases are shared with TRBD1. Looked up from germline, CDR1 is SSHAT and CDR2 is FNYEAQ (reference sequence). The CDR3 sequence is 14 residues long. V lost 5 bases and J lost 7; bases outside the gene matches: 10. The CDR3 loop is CASSRQGLGGEQYF. For the CDR3, the DNA is TGTGCCAGCAGCCGACAGGGGCTGGGAGGTGAGCAGTACTTC.

The chain has TRBV7-3 and TRBJ2-3, with D perhaps TRBD1 (6 bases). V was pared by 2 bases and J by 0 bases, with 12 bases between. There are 16 residues in the CDR3. Germline V lookup: CDR1 SGHTA, CDR2 FQGTGA. The CDR3, as DNA: TGTGCCAGCAGCTTACGGTACCAGGGGAGCACAGATACGCAGTATTTT. Translating it yields CASSLRYQGSTDTQYF.